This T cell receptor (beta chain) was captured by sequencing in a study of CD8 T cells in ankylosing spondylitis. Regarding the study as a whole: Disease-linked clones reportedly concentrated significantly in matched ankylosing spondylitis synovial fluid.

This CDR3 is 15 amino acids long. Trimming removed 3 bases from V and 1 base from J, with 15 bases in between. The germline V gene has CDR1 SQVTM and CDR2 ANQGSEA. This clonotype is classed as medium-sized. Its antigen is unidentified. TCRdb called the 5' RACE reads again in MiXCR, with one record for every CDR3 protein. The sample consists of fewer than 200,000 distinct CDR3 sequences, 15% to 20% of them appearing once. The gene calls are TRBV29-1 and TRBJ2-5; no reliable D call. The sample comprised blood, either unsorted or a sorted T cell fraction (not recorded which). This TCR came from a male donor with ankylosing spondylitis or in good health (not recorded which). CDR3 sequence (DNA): TGCAGCGTTGATGTTACAGCAACCATCCAAGAGACCCAGTACTTC. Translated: CSVDVTATIQETQYF. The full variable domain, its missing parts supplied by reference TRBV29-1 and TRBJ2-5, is SAVISQKPSRDICQRGTSLTIQCQVDSQVTMMFWYRQQPGQSLTLIATANQGSEATYESGFVIDKFPISRPNLTFSTLTVSNMSPEDSSIYLCSVDVTATIQETQYFGPGTRLLVL.